One sample yielded the 3 T cell receptor beta chains listed below, sequenced in a study of CD8+CD57+ T cells in acquired aplastic anemia. CDR3 and TCR beta VDJ profiling relied on genomic DNA as the template. Each CDR3 protein gets one entry after TCRdb re-called the reads with MiXCR. This table has approximately 300,000 distinct CDR3 sequences, roughly 59% appearing once. All patients picked for sequencing had shown, by flow cytometry, an expansion of CD8+CD57+ cells. The sequenced sample was sorted CD4+, CD8+, or CD8+CD57+ T cells (not recorded which) from PBMCs. All receptors come from a human donor with aplastic anemia.

V and J are TRBV19 and TRBJ2-3; the D gene could be TRBD1 or TRBD2 (5 bases each). With 8 bases removed from V and 4 bases from J, the gap between germline ends came to 13 bases. The germline gives CDR1 LNHDA, CDR2 SQIVND (reference sequence). The CDR3 has 13 residues. In DNA, the CDR3 is TGTGCCAGTCGGGTCCAGGGAGCAGATACGCAGTATTTT. Amino acid sequence: CASRVQGADTQYF.

This clonotype showed up just a few times. This chain joins TRBV20-1 and TRBJ2-7, with 8 bases that match TRBD1. The CDR3 runs 13 residues. CDR1 is DFQATT, CDR2 SNEGSKA, per germline (reference sequence). V lost 6 bases to trimming and J lost 4 bases; unmatched junction nucleotides: 8. The CDR3 loop is CSALTGVGYEQYF. CDR3 DNA: TGCAGTGCACTGACAGGGGTCGGGTACGAGCAGTACTTC.

The chain has TRBV7-9 and TRBJ2-7; the D is unclear. Germline V gene lookup returns CDR1 SEHNR and CDR2 FQNEAQ (reference sequence). The CDR3 has 13 residues. V lost 6 bases to trimming and J lost 6 bases, with 15 bases between them. The CDR3 reads CASSLSGKREQYF. For the CDR3, the DNA is TGTGCCAGCAGTTTATCCGGCAAGCGCGAGCAGTACTTC.